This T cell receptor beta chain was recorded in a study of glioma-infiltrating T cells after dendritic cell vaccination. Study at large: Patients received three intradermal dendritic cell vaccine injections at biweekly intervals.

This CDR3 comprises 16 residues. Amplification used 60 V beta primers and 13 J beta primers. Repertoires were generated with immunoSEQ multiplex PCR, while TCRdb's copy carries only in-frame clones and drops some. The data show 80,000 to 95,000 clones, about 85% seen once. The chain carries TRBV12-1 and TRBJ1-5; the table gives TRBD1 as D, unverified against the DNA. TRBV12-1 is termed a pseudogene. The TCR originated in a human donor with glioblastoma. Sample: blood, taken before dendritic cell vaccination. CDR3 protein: CASSESRDRDNQPQHF. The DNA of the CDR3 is TGTGCCAGCAGCGAATCCCGGGACAGGGACAATCAGCCCCAGCATTTT.